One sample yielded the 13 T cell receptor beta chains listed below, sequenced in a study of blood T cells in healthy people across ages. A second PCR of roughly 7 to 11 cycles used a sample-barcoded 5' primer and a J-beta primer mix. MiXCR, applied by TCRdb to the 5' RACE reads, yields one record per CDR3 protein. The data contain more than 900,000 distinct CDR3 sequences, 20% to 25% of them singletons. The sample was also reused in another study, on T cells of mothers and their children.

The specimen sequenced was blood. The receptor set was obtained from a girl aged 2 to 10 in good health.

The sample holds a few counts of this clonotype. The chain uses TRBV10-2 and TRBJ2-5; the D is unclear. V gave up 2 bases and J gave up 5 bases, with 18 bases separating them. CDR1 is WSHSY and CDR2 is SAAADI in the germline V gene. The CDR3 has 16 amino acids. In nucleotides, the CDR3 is TGCGCCAGCAGTGAGCCCGGTGGCCCATCGAGGGAGACCCAGTACTTC. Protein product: CASSEPGGPSRETQYF.

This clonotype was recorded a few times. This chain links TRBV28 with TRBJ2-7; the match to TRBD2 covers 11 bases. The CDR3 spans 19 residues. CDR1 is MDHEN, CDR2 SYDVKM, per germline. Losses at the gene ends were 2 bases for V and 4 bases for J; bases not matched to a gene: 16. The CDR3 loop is CASSLGLSSGRTRTYEQYF. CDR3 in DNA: TGTGCCAGCAGTTTAGGCCTTTCTAGCGGGAGGACAAGGACGTACGAGCAGTACTTC.

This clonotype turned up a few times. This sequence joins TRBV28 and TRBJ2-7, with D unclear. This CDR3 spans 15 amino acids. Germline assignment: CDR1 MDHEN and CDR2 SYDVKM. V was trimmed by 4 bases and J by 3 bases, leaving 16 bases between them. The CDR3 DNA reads TGTGCCAGCAGTTCTTACGGGCCTCCCAACTACGAGCAGTACTTC. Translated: CASSSYGPPNYEQYF.

The CDR3 protein is CASGLGQGVGNGYTF. CDR3 bases: TGTGCTAGTGGTCTCGGACAGGGGGTGGGGAATGGCTACACCTTC. The gene calls are TRBV12-5 and TRBJ1-2, with 10 bases lining up with TRBD1. V gave up 5 bases and J gave up 6 bases; unmatched junction bases: 9. The CDR3 sequence is 15 residues long. Germline V gives CDR1 LGHNT, CDR2 FRNRAP.

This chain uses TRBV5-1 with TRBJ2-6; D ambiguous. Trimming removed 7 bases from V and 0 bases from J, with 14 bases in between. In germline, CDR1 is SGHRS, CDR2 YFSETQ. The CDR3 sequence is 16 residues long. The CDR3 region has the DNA TGCGCCAGCTTCCGGAGACCCGGCTCTGGGGCCAACGTCCTGACTTTC. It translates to CASFRRPGSGANVLTF.

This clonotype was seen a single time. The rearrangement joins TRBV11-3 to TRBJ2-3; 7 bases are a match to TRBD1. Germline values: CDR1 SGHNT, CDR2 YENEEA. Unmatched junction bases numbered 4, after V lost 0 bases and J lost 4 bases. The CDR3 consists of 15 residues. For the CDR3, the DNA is TGTGCCAGCAGCTTAGATCGGACAGGTTCAGATACGCAGTATTTT. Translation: CASSLDRTGSDTQYF.

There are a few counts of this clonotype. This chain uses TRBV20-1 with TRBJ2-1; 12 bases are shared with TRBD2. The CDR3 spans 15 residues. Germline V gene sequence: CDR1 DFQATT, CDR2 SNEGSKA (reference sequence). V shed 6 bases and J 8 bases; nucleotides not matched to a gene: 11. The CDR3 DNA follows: TGCAGTGCCCTCCCACTAGCGGGGGGCGGGGATGAGCAGTTCTTC. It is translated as CSALPLAGGGDEQFF.

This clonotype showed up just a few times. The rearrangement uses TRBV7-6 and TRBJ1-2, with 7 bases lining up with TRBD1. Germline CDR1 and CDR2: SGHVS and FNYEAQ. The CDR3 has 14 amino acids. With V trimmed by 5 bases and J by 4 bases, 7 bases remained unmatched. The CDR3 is CASSRDSSLYGYTF. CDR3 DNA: TGTGCCAGCAGCCGGGACAGTAGTCTCTATGGCTACACCTTC.

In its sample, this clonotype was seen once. CDR3 amino acids: CASSLIRDTEAFF. The CDR3 DNA is TGTGCCAGCAGCTTAATACGTGACACTGAAGCTTTCTTT. V and J are TRBV7-6 and TRBJ1-1; no definite D call. The CDR3 is made up of 13 amino acids. Germline loops: CDR1 SGHVS, CDR2 FNYEAQ. V was pared by 2 bases and J by 3 bases, with 7 bases between. Full variable domain (outside the CDR3, taken from reference TRBV7-6 and TRBJ1-1): GAGVSQSPRYKVTKRGQDVALRCDPISGHVSLYWYRQALGQGPEFLTYFNYEAQQDKSGLPNDRFSAERPEGSISTLTIQRTEQRDSAMYRCASSLIRDTEAFFGQGTRLTVV.

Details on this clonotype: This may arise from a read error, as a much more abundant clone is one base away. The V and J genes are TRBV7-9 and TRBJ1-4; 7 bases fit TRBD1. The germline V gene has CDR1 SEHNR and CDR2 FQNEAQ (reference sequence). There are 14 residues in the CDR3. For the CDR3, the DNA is TGTGCCAGCAGCGAGGGGACAGTATATGAAGAACTGTTTTTT. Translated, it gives CASSEGTVYEELFF.

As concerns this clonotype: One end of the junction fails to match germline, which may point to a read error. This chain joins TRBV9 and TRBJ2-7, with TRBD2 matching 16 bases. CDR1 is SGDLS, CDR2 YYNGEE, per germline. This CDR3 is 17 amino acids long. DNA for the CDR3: TGTGCCAACAGCGTGGGACTAGCGGGAGGGCTCTCCTACGAGCAGTACTTC. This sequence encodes CANSVGLAGGLSYEQYF. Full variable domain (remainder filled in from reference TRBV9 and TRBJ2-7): DSGVTQTPKHLITATGQRVTLRCSPRSGDLSVYWYQQSLDQGLQFLIQYYNGEERAKGNILERFSAQQFPDLHSELNLSSLELGDSALYFCANSVGLAGGLSYEQYFGPGTRLTVT.

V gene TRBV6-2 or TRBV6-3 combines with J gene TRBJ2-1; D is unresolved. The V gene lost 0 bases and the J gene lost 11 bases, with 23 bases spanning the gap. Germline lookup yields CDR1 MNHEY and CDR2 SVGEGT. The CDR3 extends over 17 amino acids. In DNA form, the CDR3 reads TGTGCCAGCAGTTACTCGTACGGGCCCGTAGAGCGAATGAAGCAGTTCTTC. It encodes CASSYSYGPVERMKQFF.

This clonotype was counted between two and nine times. CDR3 DNA sequence: TGTGCCAGCAGTGAGAAAAGGCTAGCGGGTAGCACAGATACGCAGTATTTT. Its protein product is CASSEKRLAGSTDTQYF. The gene calls are TRBV2 and TRBJ2-3; 8 nucleotides line up with TRBD2. This CDR3 has 17 residues. Germline V gives CDR1 SNHLY, CDR2 FYNNEI. The trim removed 3 bases at V and 0 bases at J, leaving 8 bases unmatched.